A selection of T cell receptor beta chains follows, all from one sample in a study of radiotherapy plus CTLA-4 blockade in lung cancer. Some clones are missing from TCRdb's copy, which holds only in-frame ones; the method was immunoSEQ multiplex PCR. The repertoire holds about 45,000 clones, with over 55% as singletons. The sample consisted of peripheral blood, taken from a patient treated with radiotherapy plus ipilimumab. The origin of the receptors is a human donor with non-small cell lung cancer who had a partial response to radiotherapy plus ipilimumab. CDR3s include the opening cysteine and the closing phenylalanine or tryptophan. Fields, in order: clone size, D gene, J gene, V gene, CDR3 protein, CDR3 DNA. D genes are given only for firm matches. Size values are once, few and many counts, or a class for expanded clones, and some rows have none.

>-|TRBD1|TRBJ2-1|TRBV14
CASSIRTGVLNEQFF
TGTGCCAGCAGCATTCGGACAGGGGTCCTGAATGAGCAGTTCTTC
>-|-|TRBJ1-1|TRBV7-6
CASSSGDLPTEAFF
TGTGCCAGCAGCTCAGGCGACCTACCAACTGAAGCTTTCTTT
>-|-|TRBJ2-2|TRBV30
CAWRVEDTGELFF
TGTGCCTGGAGGGTCGAGGACACCGGGGAGCTGTTTTTT
>-|-|TRBJ1-1|TRBV7-6
CASSLAGVGTEAFF
TGTGCCAGCAGCTTAGCCGGGGTGGGCACTGAAGCTTTCTTT
>-|TRBD1|TRBJ1-6|TRBV7-3
CASSPSLLQGAGSPLHF
TGTGCCAGCAGCCCATCTTTGCTGCAGGGGGCGGGTTCACCCCTCCACTTT
>-|TRBD2|TRBJ2-7|TRBV5-1
CASSLTSGSAYEQYF
TGCGCCAGCAGCTTAACTAGCGGGAGCGCCTACGAGCAGTACTTC
>-|TRBD1|TRBJ1-2|TRBV6-5
CASSRGGTGTYGYTF
TGTGCCAGCTCGAGAGGGGGGACAGGGACCTATGGCTACACCTTC
>-|TRBD1|TRBJ1-5|TRBV19
CASSPQGGNQPQHF
TGTGCCAGTAGTCCACAGGGGGGCAATCAGCCCCAGCATTTT
>once|-|TRBJ1-1|TRBV2
CASTGQPNTEAFF
TGTGCCAGCACTGGACAACCGAACACTGAAGCTTTCTTT
>-|-|TRBJ2-2|TRBV27
CASSSNQGSRAGELFF
TGTGCCAGCAGTTCGAACCAAGGCAGTCGGGCCGGGGAGCTGTTTTTT
>-|-|TRBJ1-2|TRBV5-5
CASSLVTRTAKDYGYTF
TGTGCCAGCAGCTTGGTAACGCGGACAGCCAAAGACTATGGCTACACCTTC
>few|TRBD1|TRBJ1-6|TRBV28
CASSLIQGLDSPLHF
TGTGCCAGCAGTTTAATACAGGGGTTGGACTCACCCCTCCACTTT
>-|TRBD1|TRBJ1-6|TRBV7-2
CASSQRQGVGSPLHF
TGTGCCAGCAGTCAAAGACAGGGTGTAGGCTCACCCCTCCACTTT
>few|-|TRBJ1-4|TRBV5-1
CASSLAAQGGSLGEKLFF
TGCGCCAGCAGCTTGGCGGCACAGGGTGGGTCACTAGGTGAAAAACTGTTTTTT
>-|TRBD2|TRBJ2-3|TRBV13
CASSQRGPTDTQYF
TGTGCCAGCAGCCAGCGGGGACCCACAGATACGCAGTATTTT
>-|TRBD1|TRBJ1-1|TRBV28
CASHPSTGEIITEAFF
TGTGCCAGCCATCCATCGACAGGGGAAATAATAACTGAAGCTTTCTTT
>-|TRBD1|TRBJ1-1|TRBV19
CASRRDRGDTEAFF
TGTGCCAGTAGAAGAGACAGGGGGGACACTGAAGCTTTCTTT
>-|-|TRBJ1-4|TRBV9
CASSPRPGGDEKLFF
TGTGCCAGCAGCCCCAGGCCGGGGGGGGACGAAAAACTGTTTTTT
>once|TRBD2|TRBJ2-4|TRBV6-1
CASSEPGRGENIQYF
TGTGCCAGCAGTGAACCGGGACGGGGGGAAAACATTCAGTACTTC
>-|-|TRBJ2-3|TRBV7-9
CASSPLPGQKTDTQYF
TGTGCCAGCAGCCCGCTGCCGGGACAAAAAACAGATACGCAGTATTTT